This T cell receptor (beta chain) was documented in a study of T cell repertoires in cytomegalovirus infection. Study-wide context: Public TCR beta signatures provided an indication of both CMV infection and a matching HLA type. Study-wide results and limits: CMV carriers having the relevant HLA were flagged by cumulative public TCR beta family frequency. CMV-specific TCR beta clonotypes restricted by HLA-C dominated the ex vivo response.

This clonotype was observed at least ten times. The antigen remains unidentified. MiXCR, applied by TCRdb to the reads, yields one record per CDR3 protein. The sample has 250,000 or so distinct CDR3 sequences; approximately 15% are singletons. Germline V lookup: CDR1 SEHNR, CDR2 FQNEAQ (reference sequence). V was pared by 2 bases and J by 3 bases, with 10 bases between. CDR3 length: 14 amino acids. This receptor was obtained from a human donor in good health (CMV status not recorded). Some clones in this sample may be carry-over from other donors' samples. The sample was CD8+ T cells from PBMCs. J is TRBJ2-5 and V is TRBV7-9; D gene ambiguous. DNA for the CDR3: TGTGCCAGCAGCTTACCCAGCGCGGAAGAGACCCAGTACTTC. Protein sequence: CASSLPSAEETQYF.